One sample yielded the 20 T cell receptor beta chains listed below, sequenced in a study of blood T cell repertoires in COVID-19. TCRdb's table, derived via immunoSEQ multiplex PCR, lists solely in-frame clones and lacks some. This sample has more than 100,000 clones, with 80% to 90% found just once. The sample was peripheral blood. These receptors were collected from a man aged 45-65 years with active or convalescent COVID-19.

The chain uses TRBV19 and TRBJ2-2, with TRBD1 identical over 10 bases. J lost 6 bases, V lost 2 bases, and 6 bases had no gene match. The CDR3 length is 16 residues. Germline CDR1 reads LNHDA; CDR2 reads SQIVND (reference sequence). Here the CDR3 reads CASSIFGTGVSGELFF. CDR3 sequence (DNA): TGTGCCAGTAGTATATTCGGGACAGGGGTTTCCGGGGAGCTGTTTTTT.

The table lists this clone with a few counts. The rearrangement links TRBV5-8 to TRBJ2-2; D not resolved. The V gene's germline CDR1 is SGHTS and CDR2 YDEGEE. The CDR3 spans 15 residues. Deletions cut 4 bases from V and 9 bases from J, with 19 bases between. DNA of the CDR3: TGTGCCAGCAGCCGAAGTGGCCATACTATGAGGGAGCTGTTTTTT. This translates into CASSRSGHTMRELFF.

The chain employs TRBV18 and TRBJ2-1; 9 nucleotides match TRBD2. CDR1 is KGHSH, CDR2 LQKENI, per germline. This CDR3 has 15 residues. The ends lost 2 bases at V and 5 bases at J; junction bases unmatched: 4. CDR3 in amino acids: CASSPFQRGDNEQFF. As DNA, the CDR3 is TGTGCCAGCTCACCATTCCAGCGGGGGGACAATGAGCAGTTCTTC.

The chain uses TRBV7-2 and TRBJ1-3; TRBD1 is a possible D gene (5 bases). V was pared by 4 bases and J by 3 bases, with 10 bases between. The CDR3 runs 14 residues. Germline V gene data show CDR1 as SGHTA and CDR2 as FQGNSA. The CDR3 nucleotides are TGTGCCAGCAGCTCAAGACAGAGTGGAAACACCATATATTTT. It codes for CASSSRQSGNTIYF. The whole variable domain, remainder taken from reference TRBV7-2 and TRBJ1-3, is GAGVSQSPSNKVTEKGKDVELRCDPISGHTALYWYRQSLGQGLEFLIYFQGNSAPDKSGLPSDRFSAERTGGSVSTLTIQRTQQEDSAVYLCASSSRQSGNTIYFGEGSWLTVV.

The gene calls are TRBV19 and TRBJ2-7; 7 nucleotides line up with TRBD2. The CDR3 has 16 residues. Germline V gene sequence: CDR1 LNHDA, CDR2 SQIVND (reference sequence). V trimming: 3 bases; J trimming: 1 base; junction bases outside the gene matches: 9. The chain's CDR3 is CASSMRGTRLSYEQYF. The CDR3 region has the DNA TGTGCCAGTAGTATGCGGGGGACCAGACTATCCTACGAGCAGTACTTC.

The rearrangement links TRBV5-1 to TRBJ2-1; 8 bases line up with TRBD1. The CDR3 covers 15 residues. Germline V gene lookup returns CDR1 SGHRS and CDR2 YFSETQ. V gave up 0 bases and J gave up 7 bases; unmatched junction bases: 6. CDR3 in DNA: TGCGCCAGCAGCTTGGGTCAGGGGGCCTTGAATGAGCAGTTCTTC. Encoded protein: CASSLGQGALNEQFF.

The chain carries TRBV5-1 and TRBJ2-3; TRBD1 matches 8 bases. Germline loops: CDR1 SGHRS, CDR2 YFSETQ. The CDR3 sequence is 13 residues long. In nucleotides, the CDR3 is TGCGCGACAGGGGCGGGGAACACAGATACGCAGTATTTT. This codes for CATGAGNTDTQYF.

This chain connects TRBV5-1 to TRBJ2-7; 11 nucleotides align to TRBD2. CDR3 length: 17 residues. Germline CDR1 is SGHRS and CDR2 is YFSETQ. V was clipped by 1 base and J by 2 bases; unmatched bases: 8. DNA of the CDR3: TGCGCCAGCAGCTTGTCACCTAGCGGGGGGTTCCCCTACGAGCAGTACTTC. It is translated as CASSLSPSGGFPYEQYF. The variable domain in full, completed from reference TRBV5-1 and TRBJ2-7, reads KAGVTQTPRYLIKTRGQQVTLSCSPISGHRSVSWYQQTPGQGLQFLFEYFSETQRNKGNFPGRFSGRQFSNSRSEMNVSTLELGDSALYLCASSLSPSGGFPYEQYFGPGTRLTVT.

The genes are TRBV6-5 and TRBJ1-6; a possible D gene is TRBD1 (5 bases). CDR1 and CDR2 from the germline V gene are MNHEY and SVGAGI. Trimming took off 2 bases at V and 6 bases at J, with 14 bases between the two ends. The CDR3 sequence is 16 residues long. DNA of the CDR3: TGTGCCAGCAGTTACCCGGGGGAAGGGTTTAATTCACCCCTCCACTTT. This gives the protein CASSYPGEGFNSPLHF.

The chain joins TRBV7-8 to TRBJ2-5; D perhaps matches TRBD2 (5 bases). V was cut by 4 bases and J by 1 base, with 19 bases left in between. This CDR3 comprises 17 residues. The V gene's germline CDR1 is SGHVS and CDR2 FQNEAQ. CDR3 amino acids: CASSSGVVGLLQETQYF. As DNA, the CDR3 is TGTGCCAGCAGCTCCGGGGTCGTGGGCCTGCTCCAAGAGACCCAGTACTTC.

The rearrangement uses TRBV4-3 and TRBJ1-1; D remains unclear. The CDR3 runs to 13 residues. Deletions cut 0 bases from V and 7 bases from J, with 9 bases between. Germline V gives CDR1 LGHNA, CDR2 YSLEER. In DNA form, the CDR3 reads TGCGCCAGCAGCCAAGATATGGGAGGTGAAGCTTTCTTT. Translated: CASSQDMGGEAFF.

V gene TRBV19 combines with J gene TRBJ2-7, with 10 bases matching TRBD1. Germline CDR1 reads LNHDA; CDR2 reads SQIVND (reference sequence). The length of the CDR3 is 16 residues. Trimming removed 10 bases from V and 2 bases from J; junction bases left unmatched: 14. The CDR3 reads CATQTGGLGRPYEQYF. The CDR3 region has the DNA TGTGCCACCCAGACAGGGGGCCTCGGGAGGCCCTACGAGCAGTACTTC. The full variable domain, its missing parts supplied by reference TRBV19 and TRBJ2-7, is DGGITQSPKYLFRKEGQNVTLSCEQNLNHDAMYWYRQDPGQGLRLIYYSQIVNDFQKGDIAEGYSVSREKKESFPLTVTSAQKNPTAFYLCATQTGGLGRPYEQYFGPGTRLTVT.

V gene TRBV4-1 combines with J gene TRBJ1-2, with a tentative D call TRBD1 (6 bases). The V gene lost 0 bases and the J gene lost 4 bases, with 15 bases spanning the gap. Germline V gene lookup returns CDR1 MGHRA and CDR2 YSYEKL. The CDR3 is made up of 16 amino acids. CDR3 protein: CASSQDRYGDIYGYTF. The CDR3 nucleotides are TGCGCCAGCAGCCAAGATCGGTATGGGGACATCTATGGCTACACCTTC.

The chain is built from TRBV25-1 and TRBJ2-7; 8 positions agree with TRBD1. Germline CDR1 and CDR2: MGHDK and SYGVNS. Trimming removed 6 bases from V and 2 bases from J; junction bases left unmatched: 6. This CDR3 comprises 14 residues. The CDR3 protein is CASSRDRSTYEQYF. The CDR3 coding sequence is TGTGCCAGCAGCCGGGACAGGTCCACCTACGAGCAGTACTTC.

In its sample, this clone was seen once. The gene calls are TRBV19 and TRBJ1-4; D uncertain. The CDR3 contains 13 residues. V was trimmed by 4 bases and J by 4 bases, leaving 7 bases between them. Germline V gives CDR1 LNHDA, CDR2 SQIVND (reference sequence). The CDR3 DNA is TGTGCCAGTAGTACCGGGGTTAATGAAAAACTGTTTTTT. Amino acids: CASSTGVNEKLFF. Full variable domain (remainder filled in from reference TRBV19 and TRBJ1-4): DGGITQSPKYLFRKEGQNVTLSCEQNLNHDAMYWYRQDPGQGLRLIYYSQIVNDFQKGDIAEGYSVSREKKESFPLTVTSAQKNPTAFYLCASSTGVNEKLFFGSGTQLSVL.

The chain has TRBV30 and TRBJ1-4; 9 bases agree with TRBD1. This CDR3 has 14 amino acids. Germline assignment: CDR1 GTSNPN and CDR2 SVGIG (reference sequence). V dropped 1 base and J dropped 10; count of bases not matched to a gene: 7. CDR3 protein: CAWSEDRGTGKLFF. The CDR3, as DNA: TGTGCCTGGAGTGAGGACAGGGGAACGGGAAAACTGTTTTTT. Variable domain in full (rest from reference TRBV30 and TRBJ1-4): SQTIHQWPATLVQPVGSPLSLECTVEGTSNPNLYWYRQAAGRGLQLLFYSVGIGQISSEVPQNLSASRPQDRQFILSSKKLLLSDSGFYLCAWSEDRGTGKLFFGSGTQLSVL.

This sequence joins TRBV10-3 and TRBJ1-4; 10 nucleotides match TRBD1. Germline lookup yields CDR1 ENHRY and CDR2 SYGVKD. Trimming at V came to 10 bases and at J to 7 bases, leaving 6 bases not matched to a gene. The CDR3 is 13 amino acids. The CDR3 protein is CATRQGAIEKLFF. The CDR3 DNA reads TGTGCCACCAGACAGGGGGCGATTGAAAAACTGTTTTTT.

This chain links TRBV5-4 with TRBJ2-1, with 9 positions matching TRBD1. The CDR3 runs 15 residues. V trimming: 3 bases; J trimming: 8 bases; junction bases outside the gene matches: 9. Germline-derived CDR1 and CDR2 are SGHNT and YYREEE (reference sequence). CDR3 residues: CASSSPGQGKDEQFF. CDR3 sequence (DNA): TGTGCCAGCAGCTCCCCGGGACAGGGTAAGGATGAGCAGTTCTTC.

The chain couples TRBV6-1 to TRBJ1-4, with 9 bases that match TRBD1. CDR1 and CDR2 (germline): MNHNS, SASEGT. The CDR3 sequence is 16 residues long. Trimming took 4 bases from V and 10 from J; bases not matched to a gene: 13. The DNA of the CDR3 is TGTGCCAGCAGTGGTACAGGGGACAGGGAGAGGGGAAAACTGTTTTTT. Protein product: CASSGTGDRERGKLFF.

The chain recombines TRBV6-5 with TRBJ1-2; no clear D. Deletions cut 2 bases from V and 3 bases from J, with 7 bases between. Germline V CDR1 and CDR2: MNHEY, SVGAGI. There are 13 residues in the CDR3. CDR3 in amino acids: CASSYLGDYGYTF. The CDR3 nucleotides read TGTGCCAGCAGTTACCTCGGGGACTATGGCTACACCTTC.